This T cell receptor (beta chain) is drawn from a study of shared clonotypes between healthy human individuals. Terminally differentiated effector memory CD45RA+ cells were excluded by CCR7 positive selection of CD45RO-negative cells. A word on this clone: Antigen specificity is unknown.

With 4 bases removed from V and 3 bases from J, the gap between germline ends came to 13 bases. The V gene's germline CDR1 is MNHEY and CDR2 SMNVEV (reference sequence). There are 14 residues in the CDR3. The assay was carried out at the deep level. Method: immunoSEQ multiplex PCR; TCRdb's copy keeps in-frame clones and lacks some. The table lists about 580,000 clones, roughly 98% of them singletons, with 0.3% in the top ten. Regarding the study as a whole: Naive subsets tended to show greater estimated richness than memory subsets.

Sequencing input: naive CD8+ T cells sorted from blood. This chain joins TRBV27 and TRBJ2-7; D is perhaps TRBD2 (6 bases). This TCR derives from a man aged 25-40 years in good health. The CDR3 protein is CASSYSGTYYEQYF. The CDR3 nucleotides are TGTGCCAGCAGTTATAGCGGAACTTACTACGAGCAGTACTTC.